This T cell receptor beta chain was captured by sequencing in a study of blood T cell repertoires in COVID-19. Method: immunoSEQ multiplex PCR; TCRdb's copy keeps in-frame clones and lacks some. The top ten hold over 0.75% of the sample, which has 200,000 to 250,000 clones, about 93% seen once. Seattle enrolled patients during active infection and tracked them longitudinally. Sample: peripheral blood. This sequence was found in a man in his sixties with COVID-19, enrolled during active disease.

The CDR3 loop reads CAISGSQGATDTQYF. CDR3 in DNA: TGTGCCATCAGTGGCTCACAGGGGGCTACAGATACGCAGTATTTT. The chain joins TRBV10-3 to TRBJ2-3; the match to TRBD1 covers 9 bases. Germline loops: CDR1 ENHRY, CDR2 SYGVKD. This CDR3 spans 15 amino acids. J lost 3 bases, V lost 4 bases, and 5 bases had no gene match.